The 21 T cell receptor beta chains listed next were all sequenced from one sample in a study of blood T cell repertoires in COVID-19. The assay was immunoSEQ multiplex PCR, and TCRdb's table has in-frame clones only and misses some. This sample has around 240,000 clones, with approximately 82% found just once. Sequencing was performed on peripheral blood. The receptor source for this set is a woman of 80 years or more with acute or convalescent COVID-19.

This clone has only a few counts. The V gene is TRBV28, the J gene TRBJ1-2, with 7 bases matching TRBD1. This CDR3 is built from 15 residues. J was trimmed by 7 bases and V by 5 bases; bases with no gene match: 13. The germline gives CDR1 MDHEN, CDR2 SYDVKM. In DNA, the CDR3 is TGTGCCAGCAGTGCTATTTGGACAGGCGAGGGTGGCTACACCTTC. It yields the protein CASSAIWTGEGGYTF.

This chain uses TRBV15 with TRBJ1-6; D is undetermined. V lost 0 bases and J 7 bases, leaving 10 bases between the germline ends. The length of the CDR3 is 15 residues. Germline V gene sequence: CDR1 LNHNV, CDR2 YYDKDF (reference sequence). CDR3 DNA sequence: TGTGCCACCAGCAGAGATGCCCGAGGGAATTCACCCCTCCACTTT. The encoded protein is CATSRDARGNSPLHF.

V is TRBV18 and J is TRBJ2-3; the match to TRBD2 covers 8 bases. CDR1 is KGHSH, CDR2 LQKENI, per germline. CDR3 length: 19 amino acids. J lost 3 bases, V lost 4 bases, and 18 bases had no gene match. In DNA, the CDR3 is TGTGCCAGCTCACGACTGCCTCCCCGCGCGGGAGGTTGGACAGATACGCAGTATTTT. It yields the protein CASSRLPPRAGGWTDTQYF. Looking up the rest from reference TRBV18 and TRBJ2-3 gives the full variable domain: NAGVMQNPRHLVRRRGQEARLRCSPMKGHSHVYWYRQLPEEGLKFMVYLQKENIIDESGMPKERFSAEFPKEGPSILRIQQVVRGDSAAYFCASSRLPPRAGGWTDTQYFGPGTRLTVL.

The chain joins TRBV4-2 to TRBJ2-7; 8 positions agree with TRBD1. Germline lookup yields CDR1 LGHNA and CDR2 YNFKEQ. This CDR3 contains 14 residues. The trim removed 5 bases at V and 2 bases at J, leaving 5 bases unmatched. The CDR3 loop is CASSLGQGPYEQYF. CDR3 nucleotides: TGTGCCAGCAGCTTAGGACAGGGCCCCTACGAGCAGTACTTC.

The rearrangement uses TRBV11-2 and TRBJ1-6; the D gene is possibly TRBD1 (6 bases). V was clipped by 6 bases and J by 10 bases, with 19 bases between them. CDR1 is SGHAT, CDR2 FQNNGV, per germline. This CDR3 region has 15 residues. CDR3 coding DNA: TGTGCCAGCAGGTCTTGGGGGGGCGCGGGATCACCCCTCCACTTT. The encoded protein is CASRSWGGAGSPLHF.

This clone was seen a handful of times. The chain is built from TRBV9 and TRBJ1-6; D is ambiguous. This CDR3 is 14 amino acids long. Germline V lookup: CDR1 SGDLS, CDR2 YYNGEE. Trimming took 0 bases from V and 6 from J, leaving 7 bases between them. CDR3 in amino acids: CASSVDGVNSPLHF. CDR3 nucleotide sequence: TGTGCCAGCAGCGTAGACGGTGTTAATTCACCCCTCCACTTT.

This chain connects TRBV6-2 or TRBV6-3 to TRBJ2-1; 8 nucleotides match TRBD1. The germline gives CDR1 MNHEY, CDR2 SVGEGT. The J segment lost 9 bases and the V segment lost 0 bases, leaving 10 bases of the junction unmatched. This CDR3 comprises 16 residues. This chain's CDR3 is CASSYSMDRVGGEQFF. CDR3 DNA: TGTGCCAGCAGTTACTCTATGGACAGGGTGGGAGGTGAGCAGTTCTTC.

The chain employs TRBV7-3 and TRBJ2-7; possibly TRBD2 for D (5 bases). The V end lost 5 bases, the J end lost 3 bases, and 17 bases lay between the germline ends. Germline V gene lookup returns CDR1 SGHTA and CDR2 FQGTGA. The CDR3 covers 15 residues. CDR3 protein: CASSRTGSGNYEQYF. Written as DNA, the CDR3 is TGTGCCAGCAGCCGTACCGGATCGGGGAACTACGAGCAGTACTTC.

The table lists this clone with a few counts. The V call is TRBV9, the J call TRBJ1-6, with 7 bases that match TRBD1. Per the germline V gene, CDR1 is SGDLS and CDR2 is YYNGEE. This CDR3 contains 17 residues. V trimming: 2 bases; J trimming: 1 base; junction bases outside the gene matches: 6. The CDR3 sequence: CASSVDETGSYNSPLHF. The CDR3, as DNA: TGTGCCAGCAGCGTCGACGAGACAGGGTCCTATAATTCACCCCTCCACTTT. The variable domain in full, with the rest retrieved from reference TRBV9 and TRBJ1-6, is DSGVTQTPKHLITATGQRVTLRCSPRSGDLSVYWYQQSLDQGLQFLIQYYNGEERAKGNILERFSAQQFPDLHSELNLSSLELGDSALYFCASSVDETGSYNSPLHFGNGTRLTVT.

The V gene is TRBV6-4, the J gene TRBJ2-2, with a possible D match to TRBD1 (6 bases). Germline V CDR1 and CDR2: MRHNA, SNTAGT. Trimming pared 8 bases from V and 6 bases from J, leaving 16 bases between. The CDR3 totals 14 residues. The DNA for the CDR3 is TGTGCCAGCCGTGTCAGGGGACACGCCGGGGAGCTGTTTTTT. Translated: CASRVRGHAGELFF.

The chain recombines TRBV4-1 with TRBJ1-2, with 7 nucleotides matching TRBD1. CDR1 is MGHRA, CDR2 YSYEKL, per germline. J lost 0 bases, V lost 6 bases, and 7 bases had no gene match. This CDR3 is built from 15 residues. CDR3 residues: CASRGGQYSNYGYTF. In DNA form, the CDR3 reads TGCGCCAGCAGGGGGGGACAGTACTCTAACTATGGCTACACCTTC.

CDR3 sequence: CASSLGTGFMNTEAFF. The CDR3 bases are TGTGCCAGCAGCTTAGGGACAGGGTTCATGAACACTGAAGCTTTCTTT. The gene calls are TRBV7-2 and TRBJ1-1, with 8 bases lining up with TRBD1. CDR3 length: 16 amino acids. Germline assignment: CDR1 SGHTA and CDR2 FQGNSA. Germline trimming cut 1 base from V and 0 bases from J; bases unmatched to any gene: 4.

The CDR3 DNA follows: TGTGCCAGCAGCTTAGGGGGCAGATCCAATGAGCAGTTCTTC. Residues: CASSLGGRSNEQFF. The chain recombines TRBV11-2 with TRBJ2-1; tentative D call: TRBD1 (5 bases). Germline V CDR1 and CDR2: SGHAT, FQNNGV. The CDR3 is 14 residues long. The germline V and J ends were trimmed by 1 base and 6 bases, with 10 bases remaining between them.

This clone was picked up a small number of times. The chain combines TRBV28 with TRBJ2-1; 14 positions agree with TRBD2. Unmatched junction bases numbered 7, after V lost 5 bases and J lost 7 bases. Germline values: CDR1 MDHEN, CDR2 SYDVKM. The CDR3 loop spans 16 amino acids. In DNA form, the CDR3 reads TGTGCCAGCAGTCCGGGACTAGCGGGAGCTCGTAATGAGCAGTTCTTC. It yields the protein CASSPGLAGARNEQFF.

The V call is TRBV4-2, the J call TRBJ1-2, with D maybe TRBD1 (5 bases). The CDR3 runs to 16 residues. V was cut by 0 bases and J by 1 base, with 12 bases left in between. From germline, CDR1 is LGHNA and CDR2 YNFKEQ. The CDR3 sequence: CASSQEWQGSNYGYTF. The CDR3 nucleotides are TGTGCCAGCAGCCAAGAATGGCAGGGAAGTAACTATGGCTACACCTTC.

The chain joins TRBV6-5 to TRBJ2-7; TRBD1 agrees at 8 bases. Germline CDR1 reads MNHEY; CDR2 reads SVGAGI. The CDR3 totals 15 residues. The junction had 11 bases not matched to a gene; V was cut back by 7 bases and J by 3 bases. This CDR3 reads CASNTGGRRGYEQYF. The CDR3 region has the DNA TGTGCCAGCAACACAGGGGGACGCCGAGGCTACGAGCAGTACTTC.

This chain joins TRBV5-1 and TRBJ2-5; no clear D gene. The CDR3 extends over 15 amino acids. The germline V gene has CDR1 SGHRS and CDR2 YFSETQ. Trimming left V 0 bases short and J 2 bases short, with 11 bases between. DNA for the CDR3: TGCGCCAGCAGCTTGGGCCTAAAGATACAAGAGACCCAGTACTTC. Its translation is CASSLGLKIQETQYF.

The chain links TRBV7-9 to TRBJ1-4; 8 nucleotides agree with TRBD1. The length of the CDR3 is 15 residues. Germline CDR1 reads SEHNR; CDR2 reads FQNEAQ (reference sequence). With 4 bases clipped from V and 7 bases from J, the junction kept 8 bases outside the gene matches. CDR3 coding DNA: TGTGCCAGCAGCTCAAGGGCAGGGGGCGTTGAAAAACTGTTTTTT. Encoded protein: CASSSRAGGVEKLFF.

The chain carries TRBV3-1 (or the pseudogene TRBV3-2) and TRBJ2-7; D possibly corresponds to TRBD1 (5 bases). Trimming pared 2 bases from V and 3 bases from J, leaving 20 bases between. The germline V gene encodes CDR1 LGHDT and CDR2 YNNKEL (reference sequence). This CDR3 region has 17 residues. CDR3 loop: CASSQNPSTVGVYEQYF. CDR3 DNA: TGTGCCAGCAGCCAAAACCCATCGACAGTAGGAGTCTACGAGCAGTACTTC.

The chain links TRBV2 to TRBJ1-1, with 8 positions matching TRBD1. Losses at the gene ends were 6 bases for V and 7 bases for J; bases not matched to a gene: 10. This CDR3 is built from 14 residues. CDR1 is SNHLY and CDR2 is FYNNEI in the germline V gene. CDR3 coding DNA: TGTGCCAGCAGACACCAACAGGGGGATATTGAAGCTTTCTTT. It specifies CASRHQQGDIEAFF.

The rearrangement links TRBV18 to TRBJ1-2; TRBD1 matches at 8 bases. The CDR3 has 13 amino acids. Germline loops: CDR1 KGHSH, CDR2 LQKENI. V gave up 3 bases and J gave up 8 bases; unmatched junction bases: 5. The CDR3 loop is CASSPPDRGGYTF. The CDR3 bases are TGTGCCAGCTCACCCCCCGACAGGGGAGGCTACACCTTC.